This T cell receptor (beta chain) comes out of a study of blood T cell repertoires in COVID-19. About the study: The study drew acute and convalescent COVID-19 samples from the United States, Italy and Spain. Sample material is recorded as cDNA or gDNA derived from T cells, B-cell-depleted T cells, or PBMCs.

Per the study methods: The authors estimated nucleated cell counts from reference gene primer amplification. The table came from immunoSEQ multiplex PCR; TCRdb's copy has only in-frame clones and leaves some out. That table supplies the V and J calls and clone size; D and trimming were determined from the DNA. The data hold some 120,000 clones, with 90% observed a single time. The germline gives CDR1 SGDLS, CDR2 YYNGEE. This CDR3 has 14 residues. V was clipped by 2 bases and J by 8 bases; unmatched bases: 9. The sample was peripheral blood. This chain joins TRBV9 and TRBJ1-2; 7 bases are a match to TRBD1. The sequence was collected from a human donor with active COVID-19. The donor label of this sample is uncertain. CDR3 amino acids: CASSVPLQGGGYTF. CDR3 bases: TGTGCCAGCAGCGTCCCACTGCAGGGGGGAGGCTACACCTTC.